The 25 T cell receptor beta chains below were found in one sample sequenced in a study of early T cells in non-severe SARS-CoV-2 infection. Via MiXCR, TCRdb re-called the 5' RACE reads, giving one row per CDR3 protein. The table has some 80,000 distinct CDR3 sequences, roughly an eighth seen once. Material: whole blood. All receptors come from an adult who was a healthcare worker with PCR-confirmed SARS-CoV-2 infection or an uninfected control (not recorded which).

V gene TRBV19 combines with J gene TRBJ1-1; 8 bases are shared with TRBD1. The CDR3 runs to 15 residues. The V gene's germline CDR1 is LNHDA and CDR2 SQIVND (reference sequence). V lost 3 bases to trimming and J lost 0 bases; unmatched junction nucleotides: 3. The CDR3 loop reads CASSIQGALNTEAFF. The CDR3 coding sequence is TGTGCCAGTAGTATCCAGGGGGCGTTGAACACTGAAGCTTTCTTT.

This clonotype was counted many times. The rearrangement joins TRBV5-1 to TRBJ2-1; weak D call: TRBD1 (6 bases). The V end lost 4 bases, the J end lost 3 bases, and 11 bases lay between the germline ends. CDR1 and CDR2 from the germline V gene are SGHRS and YFSETQ. There are 14 residues in the CDR3. The CDR3 coding sequence is TGCGCCAGCAGCCTGGGACAAATCTACAATGAGCAGTTCTTC. It is translated as CASSLGQIYNEQFF.

This chain links TRBV5-1 with TRBJ2-1; TRBD2 aligns across 10 bases. The CDR3 covers 15 residues. After removal of 3 bases from V and 9 bases from J, the junction contained 9 bases not matched to a gene. Germline CDR1 SGHRS, CDR2 YFSETQ. Written as DNA, the CDR3 is TGCGCCAGCAGCTCGTTAGCGGGAGGCGAGGGTGAGCAGTTCTTC. Its protein is CASSSLAGGEGEQFF.

This clonotype has only a few counts. The chain joins TRBV7-6 to TRBJ2-2; no clear D gene. V lost 2 bases to trimming and J lost 0 bases, with 1 base between them. This CDR3 comprises 13 residues. The germline V gene encodes CDR1 SGHVS and CDR2 FNYEAQ. CDR3 DNA sequence: TGTGCCAGCAGCTTAACGAACACCGGGGAGCTGTTTTTT. Translated, it gives CASSLTNTGELFF.

The rearrangement joins TRBV27 to TRBJ1-2, with D possibly matching TRBD1 (5 bases). The CDR3 is 11 residues long. V was pared by 8 bases and J by 6 bases, with 10 bases between. From germline, CDR1 is MNHEY and CDR2 SMNVEV (reference sequence). CDR3 loop: CASRGWDGYTF. CDR3 nucleotides: TGTGCCAGCCGGGGCTGGGATGGCTACACCTTC.

The chain has TRBV14 and TRBJ2-1; the D is unclear. The CDR3 has 14 amino acids. The germline V and J ends were trimmed by 4 bases and 1 base, with 8 bases remaining between them. Germline CDR1 reads SGHDN; CDR2 reads FVKESK. For the CDR3, the DNA is TGTGCCAGCAGCCCCCCGGAGTCCTACAATGAGCAGTTCTTC. The encoded protein is CASSPPESYNEQFF.

A note on this clonotype: The junction does not match germline at one end; this may be a read error. V gene TRBV29-1 combines with J gene TRBJ1-3; D unclear. Per the germline V gene, CDR1 is SQVTM and CDR2 is ANQGSEA. The CDR3 contains 14 residues. Here the CDR3 reads CSATRTGSENTIYF. Written as DNA, the CDR3 is TGCAGCGCCACAAGGACCGGTTCTGAAAACACCATATATTTT.

This clonotype came up a few times. V is TRBV30 and J is TRBJ2-1; no reliable D call. V was clipped by 1 base and J by 4 bases, with 8 bases between them. Germline V gene lookup returns CDR1 GTSNPN and CDR2 SVGIG (reference sequence). This CDR3 region has 13 residues. The CDR3 is CAWSESSYNEQFF. CDR3 sequence (DNA): TGTGCCTGGAGTGAGAGTTCTTACAATGAGCAGTTCTTC.

A note on this clonotype: Mismatch with germline at one junction end may stem from a read error. The CDR3 bases are TGTGCCAGCAGTGTAGCAGGGAAAGTCGGCAATCAGCCCCAGCATTTT. This gives the protein CASSVAGKVGNQPQHF. The chain joins TRBV12-3 or TRBV12-4 to TRBJ1-5, with a possible D match to TRBD1 (5 bases). The CDR3 has 16 residues.

This sequence joins TRBV5-6 and TRBJ2-1; D is unclear. V was shortened by 5 bases and J by 3 bases, with 12 bases between the two germline ends. Germline-derived CDR1 and CDR2 are SGHDT and YYEEEE. CDR3 size: 14 residues. CDR3 in DNA: TGTGCCAGCAGTCCAGCCAACTACTACAATGAGCAGTTCTTC. This translates into CASSPANYYNEQFF.

This clonotype was detected only once. The rearrangement links TRBV19 to TRBJ2-1; D not resolved. Germline CDR1 LNHDA, CDR2 SQIVND (reference sequence). The CDR3 is 14 amino acids. The ends were cut back, 6 bases at V and 6 bases at J, with 15 bases in the middle. The CDR3 DNA follows: TGTGCCAGTAGGGCCGTCGGCGGCCGCAATGAGCAGTTCTTC. Amino acids: CASRAVGGRNEQFF. Full variable domain (missing parts from reference TRBV19 and TRBJ2-1): DGGITQSPKYLFRKEGQNVTLSCEQNLNHDAMYWYRQDPGQGLRLIYYSQIVNDFQKGDIAEGYSVSREKKESFPLTVTSAQKNPTAFYLCASRAVGGRNEQFFGPGTRLTVL.

The rearrangement links TRBV13 to TRBJ2-1; the D call may be TRBD1 or TRBD2 (5 bases each). Germline lookup yields CDR1 PRHDT and CDR2 FYEKMQ (reference sequence). CDR3 length: 13 residues. Trimming removed 8 bases at V and 6 bases at J, with 14 bases between. The CDR3: CASAWRGVNEQFF. The CDR3, as DNA: TGTGCCAGCGCGTGGAGAGGGGTCAATGAGCAGTTCTTC.

In its sample, this clonotype was seen many times. The chain employs TRBV7-2 and TRBJ2-3; D may be TRBD1 (5 bases). This CDR3 is built from 17 residues. Trimming removed 4 bases at V and 4 bases at J, with 21 bases between. Germline CDR1 is SGHTA and CDR2 is FQGNSA. The CDR3 nucleotides are TGTGCCAGCAGCTCAGGACCCGGTAGGGGTAATGCAGATACGCAGTATTTT. This sequence encodes CASSSGPGRGNADTQYF.

This clonotype was seen a few times. The chain uses TRBV12-3 or TRBV12-4 and TRBJ2-2; no clear D gene. Trimming stripped 3 bases from V and 10 bases from J, with 6 bases between. The CDR3 is 11 residues long. The CDR3 nucleotides read TGTGCCAGCAGTTTTTTCGAGGAGCTGTTTTTT. It specifies CASSFFEELFF.

The chain joins TRBV6-2 or TRBV6-3 to TRBJ2-7; TRBD2 aligns across 11 bases. CDR3 size: 13 residues. Trimming cost V 6 bases and J 5 bases; bases outside gene matches: 3. Germline CDR1 reads MNHEY; CDR2 reads SVGEGT. As DNA, the CDR3 is TGTGCCAGCAGAACTAGCGGGAGCGACGAGCAGTACTTC. Protein sequence: CASRTSGSDEQYF.

This clonotype qualifies as medium-sized. The chain has TRBV2 and TRBJ2-2; tentatively, D is TRBD2 (5 bases). The CDR3 runs to 15 residues. V lost 0 bases, J lost 4 bases, and 9 bases lay in between. CDR1 is SNHLY, CDR2 FYNNEI, per germline. The CDR3 DNA sequence: TGTGCCAGCAGTGAAGCTCGGACTTCCACCGGGGAGCTGTTTTTT. This sequence encodes CASSEARTSTGELFF. Complete variable domain (other parts from reference TRBV2 and TRBJ2-2): EPEVTQTPSHQVTQMGQEVILRCVPISNHLYFYWYRQILGQKVEFLVSFYNNEISEKSEIFDDQFSVERPDGSNFTLKIRSTKLEDSAMYFCASSEARTSTGELFFGEGSRLTVL.

This clonotype was seen only a few times. This chain joins TRBV6-5 and TRBJ2-3; tentative D call: TRBD2 (6 bases). The CDR3 is made up of 14 amino acids. Germline CDR1 and CDR2: MNHEY and SVGAGI. V was trimmed by 2 bases and J by 1 base, leaving 7 bases between them. In DNA form, the CDR3 reads TGTGCCAGCAGTTACGGCGGGGGCACAGATACGCAGTATTTT. The encoded protein is CASSYGGGTDTQYF.

This chain uses TRBV6-6 with TRBJ2-5; 9 positions agree with TRBD1. The CDR3 totals 16 residues. V shed 2 bases, J shed 2 bases, and the junction held 6 bases outside the gene matches. Germline V gene lookup returns CDR1 MNHNY and CDR2 SVGAGI (reference sequence). The CDR3 DNA is TGTGCCAGCAGTTACCCGCAGGGACAGGGTCAAGAGACCCAGTACTTC. Translation: CASSYPQGQGQETQYF.

Turning to this clonotype: The junction departs from germline at one end; a sequencing error may be responsible. V is TRBV5-1 and J is TRBJ1-2; D possibly corresponds to TRBD1 (5 bases). The CDR3 has 17 amino acids. Germline CDR1 reads SGHRS; CDR2 reads YFSETQ. The CDR3 reads CTSSLEGWGRSYAGYTF. In DNA, the CDR3 is TGCACCAGCAGCTTGGAAGGCTGGGGCCGAAGCTATGCTGGCTACACCTTC.

V gene TRBV29-1 combines with J gene TRBJ2-7; no definite D call. CDR1 is SQVTM, CDR2 ANQGSEA, per germline. Deletions cut 2 bases from V and 0 bases from J, with 5 bases between. The CDR3 is 12 amino acids. CDR3 protein: CSVEPSSYEQYF. The CDR3 nucleotides read TGCAGCGTTGAACCAAGCTCCTACGAGCAGTACTTC.

This sequence joins TRBV7-9 and TRBJ1-1; D may be TRBD1 (6 bases). The CDR3 is 12 amino acids. Germline lookup yields CDR1 SEHNR and CDR2 FQNEAQ (reference sequence). V dropped 1 base and J dropped 9 bases, with 9 bases sitting between them. The CDR3 reads CASSLEDRQAFF. The CDR3 DNA reads as TGTGCCAGCAGCTTAGAGGACAGACAAGCTTTCTTT.

This clonotype occurred a few times. This CDR3 is CASSYSGLAGGEQYF. CDR3 DNA sequence: TGTGCCAGCAGTTACTCGGGACTAGCGGGGGGCGAGCAGTACTTC. The rearrangement links TRBV6-6 to TRBJ2-7; TRBD2 agrees at 15 bases. The CDR3 runs to 15 residues. CDR1 is MNHNY, CDR2 SVGAGI, per germline (reference sequence). V gave up 0 bases and J gave up 6 bases; unmatched junction bases: 0.

Many counts were recorded for this clonotype. V is TRBV7-2 and J is TRBJ2-3; weak D call: TRBD2 (6 bases). This CDR3 comprises 18 residues. V lost 1 base, J lost 5 bases, and 22 bases lay in between. The V gene's germline CDR1 is SGHTA and CDR2 FQGNSA. CDR3 nucleotide sequence: TGTGCCAGCAGCTTAGAACCCTCGCTGGCGGGATGGGTAGATACGCAGTATTTT. This sequence encodes CASSLEPSLAGWVDTQYF.

The chain employs TRBV2 and TRBJ2-7; the D is unclear. Trimming pared 6 bases from V and 4 bases from J, leaving 22 bases between. CDR1 and CDR2 from the germline V gene are SNHLY and FYNNEI. The CDR3 is 16 amino acids. The CDR3, as DNA: TGTGCCAGCAGGGATTACATGGGTGCTAGTATATACGAGCAGTACTTC. It is translated as CASRDYMGASIYEQYF.

This clonotype was found a few times. The rearrangement uses TRBV20-1 and TRBJ1-4; 7 nucleotides align to TRBD1. Germline loops: CDR1 DFQATT, CDR2 SNEGSKA (reference sequence). Losses at the gene ends were 0 bases for V and 5 bases for J; bases not matched to a gene: 6. The CDR3 runs to 15 residues. The CDR3 DNA is TGCAGTGCTAGAGATATAGGGGGCTCCAATGAAAAACTGTTTTTT. It codes for CSARDIGGSNEKLFF.